This T cell receptor (beta chain) was identified during a study of blood T cell repertoires in COVID-19 (dated by TCRdb to 2018 to 2020). Regarding the study in general: Samples covering the acute and convalescent phases of COVID-19 were provided by collaborators in the United States, Italy and Spain. The prospective study material was composed of cDNA or gDNA derived from T cells, B-cell-depleted T cells, or PBMCs. The dataset comprised deeply sampled blood TCRbeta repertoires from subjects exposed to, actively infected with, or recovered from COVID-19. The repertoires were released in a freely available public database intended as a resource for research on the immune response to SARS-CoV-2. The samples were drawn from two sources: the first 160 participants of the ongoing ImmuneRACE study, and 1,200 or so subjects contributed by 6 global collaborators. The sample metadata nearly always contained a de-identified subject ID, COVID-19 status, age in years and sex. Where available, HLA class I and class II types were obtained from metadata supplied by the sample provider rather than from assay-based typing. Findings and caveats that apply to the study as a whole: Clinical and demographic metadata were provided uncurated, with the amount varying by source and participant.

The immunoSEQ Assay, a bias-controlled multiplex PCR, was used to amplify TCRbeta CDR3 regions from genomic DNA. The original methods were these. Nucleated cell counts per sample were estimated from amplification of reference gene primers within the assay. To quantify the absolute abundance of each unique TCRbeta CDR3 rearrangement, sequence reads were collapsed and filtered. For each sample, productive Simpson clonality was calculated by taking the square root of Simpson's diversity index across productive rearrangements. TCRdb retrieved this table from immuneACCESS and kept in-frame rearrangements only. Not all clones are present; in checked studies, unresolved V genes account for under half, and no reason is known for the remainder. That table gives V, J and clone size, and the DNA gave D and trimming. This sample lists tens of thousands of clones; around 86% were detected once. The ten most abundant clones make up roughly 0.4% of the sample.

This clone was observed once. There is no known antigen for this receptor. Base qualities are not at hand, and no much larger clone is one base apart. Each collaborating institution followed its own protocols to collect whole blood in K2EDTA tubes. For TCRbeta analysis, collaborators shipped samples in one of three forms: frozen whole blood, isolated PBMCs, or DNA extracted from either of those sample types. V is pruned by 4 bases and J by 8 bases, leaving 2 bases of the junction without a gene match. Reading the germline V gene gives CDR1 KGHDR and CDR2 SFDVKD. Counted from cysteine to phenylalanine, this CDR3 has 12 amino acids. Only the CDR3 region is kept as DNA, spanning 36 bases read in frame from base 1.

The material sequenced was peripheral blood. Rearrangement joined TRBV24-1 to TRBJ1-1; 8 central bases correspond to TRBD1. The TCR originated in a human donor in a cohort sampled during active COVID-19. The DNA is as follows: TGTGCCACCAGTGACCGGGACAGGGAAGCTTTCTTT. It specifies CATSDRDREAFF.